The 30 T cell receptor beta chains listed next were all sequenced from one sample in a study of T-cell memory formation after mild COVID-19. TCRdb reanalysed the 5' RACE reads using MiXCR and keeps one entry per CDR3 protein. The table has roughly 550,000 distinct CDR3 sequences, over 20% seen once. Material for sequencing was PBMCs or a T cell subset sorted from them (not recorded which). All receptors come from an adult woman who had mild COVID-19 (a few samples of this study predate the infection). Cell type and time point are not known.

This clonotype was picked up a small number of times. The chain is built from TRBV3-1 and TRBJ2-7; 14 positions match TRBD2. V gave up 5 bases and J gave up 5 bases; unmatched junction bases: 8. Germline CDR1 is LGHDT and CDR2 is YNNKEL (reference sequence). The CDR3 extends over 16 amino acids. This chain's CDR3 is CASSDPGLAGAHEQYF. Written as DNA, the CDR3 is TGTGCCAGCAGCGACCCGGGACTAGCGGGGGCGCACGAGCAGTACTTC.

The chain joins TRBV12-3 or TRBV12-4 to TRBJ2-6; 9 nucleotides line up with TRBD1. V was clipped by 6 bases and J by 2 bases; unmatched bases: 5. There are 16 residues in the CDR3. The CDR3 region has the DNA TGTGCCAGCAGCCGAACAGGGGGCGCTGGGGCCAACGTCCTGACTTTC. As protein: CASSRTGGAGANVLTF.

In this sample, this clonotype turned up a few times. This CDR3 is CATSRDMTGSDTQYF. Here the CDR3 DNA reads TGTGCCACCAGCAGAGATATGACAGGGTCCGATACGCAGTATTTT. The chain joins TRBV15 to TRBJ2-3; 7 bases map to TRBD1. CDR1 and CDR2 (germline): LNHNV, YYDKDF (reference sequence). The CDR3 loop spans 15 amino acids. After removal of 0 bases from V and 6 bases from J, the junction contained 6 bases not matched to a gene.

The chain is built from TRBV4-3 and TRBJ2-1, with 7 bases that match TRBD2. The V segment lost 1 base and the J segment 5 bases; nucleotides outside the gene matches: 11. CDR1 and CDR2 from the germline V gene are LGHNA and YSLEER. The CDR3 runs 17 residues. The CDR3 region has the DNA TGCGCCAGCAGCCAAGGACTTAGGCGGGAGTTGGACAATGAGCAGTTCTTC. It translates to CASSQGLRRELDNEQFF.

The CDR3 sequence is CASSLRAGIKNIQYF. CDR3 DNA sequence: TGTGCCAGCAGTTTAAGGGCCGGGATCAAAAACATTCAGTACTTC. The rearrangement joins TRBV12-3 or TRBV12-4 to TRBJ2-4, with a possible D match to TRBD2 (5 bases). The CDR3 has 15 residues. V was shortened by 2 bases and J by 3 bases, with 11 bases between the two germline ends.

This clonotype showed up many times. The rearrangement joins TRBV7-3 to TRBJ2-1; maybe TRBD2 (6 bases). The V end lost 5 bases, the J end lost 8 bases, and 19 bases lay between the germline ends. This CDR3 is built from 15 residues. Germline values: CDR1 SGHTA, CDR2 FQGTGA. The CDR3 loop reads CASSINGGFSYEQFF. CDR3 nucleotide sequence: TGTGCCAGCAGCATAAACGGGGGATTTAGCTATGAGCAGTTCTTC.

This clonotype has just a few counts. This chain uses TRBV4-3 with TRBJ2-7; D tentatively fits TRBD1 or TRBD2 (5 bases each). The CDR3 runs to 16 residues. The germline V and J ends were trimmed by 0 bases and 0 bases, with 12 bases remaining between them. CDR1 is LGHNA and CDR2 is YSLEER in the germline V gene. The CDR3 coding sequence is TGCGCCAGCAGCCAAGAATGGGACGGCTTCTCCTACGAGCAGTACTTC. Residues: CASSQEWDGFSYEQYF.

The CDR3 sequence: CASSHGNWGGGTDTQYF. CDR3 coding DNA: TGTGCCAGCAGCCATGGGAACTGGGGGGGCGGCACAGATACGCAGTATTTT. The J gene is TRBJ2-3, the V gene TRBV4-2; tentatively, D is TRBD2 (7 bases). V dropped 3 bases and J dropped 1 base, with 17 bases sitting between them. The germline V gene encodes CDR1 LGHNA and CDR2 YNFKEQ. The CDR3 spans 17 residues.

The J gene is TRBJ1-2, the V gene TRBV12-3 or TRBV12-4, with D perhaps TRBD1 (6 bases). The CDR3 spans 13 residues. The V and J ends lost 5 bases and 6 bases respectively, with 13 bases between them. The DNA of the CDR3 is TGTGCCAGCAGTCCTAACAGGGTTGATGGCTACACCTTC. Translating gives CASSPNRVDGYTF.

V and J are TRBV6-5 and TRBJ2-3; TRBD2 aligns across 11 bases. The germline V gene encodes CDR1 MNHEY and CDR2 SVGAGI. This CDR3 has 17 amino acids. With V trimmed by 0 bases and J by 2 bases, 4 bases remained unmatched. The CDR3 reads CASSYSGTSGHTDTQYF. The CDR3 DNA sequence: TGTGCCAGCAGTTACTCGGGGACTAGCGGACACACAGATACGCAGTATTTT.

The J gene is TRBJ1-1, the V gene TRBV6-1, with D unresolved. Germline CDR1 reads MNHNS; CDR2 reads SASEGT. Trimming took off 4 bases at V and 0 bases at J, with 6 bases between the two ends. The length of the CDR3 is 13 residues. This CDR3 reads CASSGAMNTEAFF. In nucleotides, the CDR3 is TGTGCCAGCAGTGGCGCGATGAACACTGAAGCTTTCTTT.

The V and J genes are TRBV29-1 and TRBJ2-1; D remains unclear. The V and J ends lost 3 bases and 0 bases respectively, with 12 bases between them. Germline CDR1 reads SQVTM; CDR2 reads ANQGSEA. This CDR3 is 15 amino acids long. The CDR3 here is CSVDLGLSSYNEQFF. Written as DNA, the CDR3 is TGCAGCGTTGATCTGGGGTTGAGCTCCTACAATGAGCAGTTCTTC.

V is TRBV4-1 and J is TRBJ2-7; D gene unclear. Germline V gene lookup returns CDR1 MGHRA and CDR2 YSYEKL. The CDR3 extends over 17 amino acids. The ends were cut back, 4 bases at V and 2 bases at J, with 21 bases in the middle. The CDR3 here is CASSLRPLDGLTYEQYF. The CDR3 DNA is TGCGCCAGCAGCCTCAGACCCCTGGACGGATTAACCTACGAGCAGTACTTC.

J is TRBJ1-2 and V is TRBV27, with D maybe TRBD1 (5 bases). Germline assignment: CDR1 MNHEY and CDR2 SMNVEV (reference sequence). The CDR3 runs to 13 residues. Deletions cut 4 bases from V and 2 bases from J, with 8 bases between. The CDR3 DNA follows: TGTGCCAGCAGTTCGACAGTAAACTATGGCTACACCTTC. This translates into CASSSTVNYGYTF.

This clonotype occurred a few times. The chain has TRBV7-2 and TRBJ2-5; D is unresolved. The length of the CDR3 is 14 residues. V was shortened by 0 bases and J by 3 bases, with 8 bases between the two germline ends. Germline V gene sequence: CDR1 SGHTA, CDR2 FQGNSA. The CDR3 is CASSLASIKETQYF. The CDR3 DNA reads TGTGCCAGCAGCTTAGCGTCAATTAAAGAGACCCAGTACTTC.

This chain joins TRBV7-2 and TRBJ1-5; D gene ambiguous. CDR1 is SGHTA and CDR2 is FQGNSA in the germline V gene. Trimming shortened V by 2 bases and J by 8 bases, and 10 bases separated the two germline ends. This CDR3 has 13 residues. Written as DNA, the CDR3 is TGTGCCAGCAGCTTACCGTGGAAGGAGCCCCAGCATTTT. This sequence encodes CASSLPWKEPQHF.

V and J are TRBV7-8 and TRBJ2-7; TRBD1 is a possible D gene (6 bases). The V end was cut by 4 bases, the J end by 7 bases, with 11 bases between. The length of the CDR3 is 12 residues. In germline, CDR1 is SGHVS, CDR2 FQNEAQ. The CDR3 nucleotides are TGTGCCAGCAGCTACGAAGACAGGGAGCAGTACTTC. This codes for CASSYEDREQYF.

V and J are TRBV5-1 and TRBJ2-5; maybe TRBD1 (6 bases). The germline gives CDR1 SGHRS, CDR2 YFSETQ. Trimming left V 4 bases short and J 3 bases short, with 13 bases between. CDR3 length equals 14 residues. The CDR3: CASSGRDTEETQYF. DNA for the CDR3: TGCGCCAGCAGCGGCCGGGACACCGAAGAGACCCAGTACTTC.

This clonotype was recorded only once. The rearrangement joins TRBV29-1 to TRBJ2-5; 10 bases match TRBD1. The junction had 4 bases not matched to a gene; V was cut back by 2 bases and J by 4 bases. CDR1 and CDR2 from the germline V gene are SQVTM and ANQGSEA. CDR3 length: 14 residues. The DNA of the CDR3 is TGCAGCGTTGAAATAGGGACAGGGGTAGAGACCCAGTACTTC. Residues: CSVEIGTGVETQYF.

The rearrangement uses TRBV27 and TRBJ1-2; D remains unclear. CDR3 length: 14 amino acids. Deletions cut 0 bases from V and 7 bases from J, with 12 bases between. Germline loops: CDR1 MNHEY, CDR2 SMNVEV (reference sequence). The CDR3: CASSLSSDSTGYTF. The CDR3 bases are TGTGCCAGCAGTTTATCGAGTGATTCTACTGGCTACACCTTC.

This clonotype was observed a handful of times. The rearrangement uses TRBV5-1 and TRBJ2-7, with 14 bases aligning to TRBD2. Germline lookup yields CDR1 SGHRS and CDR2 YFSETQ. V was pared by 2 bases and J by 5 bases, with 6 bases of the junction left unmatched. The CDR3 extends over 16 amino acids. CDR3 sequence: CASSLNRLAGGNEQYF. The DNA of the CDR3 is TGCGCCAGCAGCTTAAACCGACTAGCGGGAGGGAACGAGCAGTACTTC. Complete variable domain (other parts from reference TRBV5-1 and TRBJ2-7): KAGVTQTPRYLIKTRGQQVTLSCSPISGHRSVSWYQQTPGQGLQFLFEYFSETQRNKGNFPGRFSGRQFSNSRSEMNVSTLELGDSALYLCASSLNRLAGGNEQYFGPGTRLTVT.

The chain couples TRBV4-1 to TRBJ2-2; D may be TRBD1 (5 bases). Looked up from germline, CDR1 is MGHRA and CDR2 is YSYEKL. The V end was cut by 0 bases, the J end by 3 bases, with 8 bases between. The CDR3 runs to 15 residues. The DNA of the CDR3 is TGCGCCAGCAGCCAAGAAGCAGGGTACACCGGGGAGCTGTTTTTT. Its translation is CASSQEAGYTGELFF.

This chain links TRBV7-9 with TRBJ1-2; D uncertain. This CDR3 has 17 amino acids. The germline gives CDR1 SEHNR, CDR2 FQNEAQ (reference sequence). Trimming took 2 bases from V and 0 from J, leaving 16 bases between them. The CDR3 DNA is TGTGCCAGCAGCTTAAGTTTGGACGGCCAAGCTAACTATGGCTACACCTTC. Its protein is CASSLSLDGQANYGYTF.

The CDR3, as DNA: TGCAGCGTTGGTCTCGTCTCTGGAAACACCATATATTTT. Its translation: CSVGLVSGNTIYF. The chain carries TRBV29-1 and TRBJ1-3; D unclear. Germline values: CDR1 SQVTM, CDR2 ANQGSEA. This CDR3 is built from 13 residues. The germline V and J ends were trimmed by 4 bases and 0 bases, with 7 bases remaining between them.

This clonotype was observed many times. This CDR3 is CASSLALGGSTDTQYF. The CDR3 nucleotides read TGCGCCAGCAGCTTGGCCTTGGGGGGGAGCACAGATACGCAGTATTTT. V and J are TRBV5-1 and TRBJ2-3; the match to TRBD2 covers 7 bases. With V trimmed by 0 bases and J by 0 bases, 4 bases remained unmatched. The CDR3 sequence is 16 residues long. Germline V gives CDR1 SGHRS, CDR2 YFSETQ.

The chain couples TRBV12-3 or TRBV12-4 to TRBJ1-5; 9 bases fit TRBD1. J was trimmed by 4 bases and V by 1 base; bases with no gene match: 11. CDR3 length: 18 residues. The CDR3 is CASSLGSFGQGYNQPQHF. The CDR3 nucleotides read TGTGCCAGCAGTTTAGGCAGTTTCGGACAGGGGTATAATCAGCCCCAGCATTTT.

The V call is TRBV5-1, the J call TRBJ1-5; D perhaps matches TRBD1 (5 bases). This CDR3 spans 17 amino acids. Trimming pared 4 bases from V and 2 bases from J, leaving 19 bases between. Germline CDR1 and CDR2: SGHRS and YFSETQ. CDR3 nucleotides: TGCGCCAGCAGCCCGGGACGATCGAATGTGGGCAATCAGCCCCAGCATTTT. The encoded protein is CASSPGRSNVGNQPQHF.

V and J are TRBV30 and TRBJ2-3, with 7 bases identical to TRBD2. This CDR3 has 15 residues. CDR1 GTSNPN and CDR2 SVGIG come from the germline V gene (reference sequence). Unmatched junction bases numbered 5, after V lost 2 bases and J lost 0 bases. CDR3 sequence reads: CAWSRLAASTDTQYF. The CDR3 DNA reads as TGTGCCTGGAGTCGCCTAGCGGCTAGCACAGATACGCAGTATTTT. Complete variable domain (other parts from reference TRBV30 and TRBJ2-3): SQTIHQWPATLVQPVGSPLSLECTVEGTSNPNLYWYRQAAGRGLQLLFYSVGIGQISSEVPQNLSASRPQDRQFILSSKKLLLSDSGFYLCAWSRLAASTDTQYFGPGTRLTVL.

This clonotype was counted a few times. V and J are TRBV5-1 and TRBJ2-3; 10 nucleotides line up with TRBD1. This CDR3 is 15 amino acids long. V trimming: 4 bases; J trimming: 4 bases; junction bases outside the gene matches: 6. Germline assignment: CDR1 SGHRS and CDR2 YFSETQ. The CDR3 DNA reads TGCGCCAGCAGCGCGACAGGGGGCCGGGCAGATACGCAGTATTTT. This sequence encodes CASSATGGRADTQYF.

V and J are TRBV15 and TRBJ1-1, with a tentative D call TRBD1 (5 bases). V lost 8 bases, J lost 0 bases, and 7 bases lay in between. Germline-derived CDR1 and CDR2 are LNHNV and YYDKDF (reference sequence). The CDR3 consists of 12 residues. The chain's CDR3 is CATGGLNTEAFF. CDR3 coding DNA: TGTGCCACCGGGGGATTGAACACTGAAGCTTTCTTT.